The 17 T cell receptor beta chains reported below all come from one sample, sequenced in a study of blood T cells in healthy people across ages. Sample-barcoded 5' priming and a J-beta primer mix drove a second PCR of 7 to 11 cycles. TCRdb passed the 5' RACE reads through MiXCR, listing each CDR3 protein once. Seen here are about 640,000 distinct CDR3 sequences, under 65% observed once, and the top ten hold over 30%. The specimen sequenced was blood. These receptors were obtained from a man aged 55 to 70 in good health.

The table lists this clonotype with a few counts. The V call is TRBV20-1, the J call TRBJ2-5; no clear D. CDR3 length: 13 amino acids. V was clipped by 8 bases and J by 6 bases, with 19 bases between them. CDR1 and CDR2 (germline): DFQATT, SNEGSKA (reference sequence). The CDR3 here is CSTRSVDGQTQYF. CDR3 in DNA: TGCAGTACCAGATCCGTTGATGGTCAGACCCAGTACTTC.

The CDR3, as DNA: TGCAGTGCTAGACTGACGCAGTGGCGGGGGGACCAAGAGACCCAGTACTTC. Translated: CSARLTQWRGDQETQYF. The chain has TRBV20-1 and TRBJ2-5; TRBD2 agrees at 8 bases. Germline CDR1 is DFQATT and CDR2 is SNEGSKA (reference sequence). The CDR3 spans 17 residues. With 2 bases clipped from V and 0 bases from J, the junction kept 11 bases outside the gene matches.

The CDR3 protein is CASSSRGGAPQETQYF. In DNA form, the CDR3 reads TGTGCCAGCAGCTCCCGAGGGGGGGCCCCCCAAGAGACCCAGTACTTC. J is TRBJ2-5 and V is TRBV11-2; TRBD2 might be the D (7 bases). Trimming shortened V by 4 bases and J by 1 base, and 16 bases separated the two germline ends. This CDR3 is 16 amino acids long. The germline gives CDR1 SGHAT, CDR2 FQNNGV. Combining the CDR3 with reference TRBV11-2 and TRBJ2-5 gives the whole variable domain EAGVAQSPRYKIIEKRQSVAFWCNPISGHATLYWYQQILGQGPKLLIQFQNNGVVDDSQLPKDRFSAERLKGVDSTLKIQPAKLEDSAVYLCASSSRGGAPQETQYFGPGTRLLVL.

The chain combines TRBV20-1 with TRBJ2-5; D tentatively reads TRBD1 or TRBD2 (6 bases each). The J call is uncertain, as TRBJ2-7 better fits the DNA end. The CDR3 totals 11 residues. CDR1 and CDR2 from the germline V gene are DFQATT and SNEGSKA (reference sequence). The chain's CDR3 is CSALRGDEQYF. The CDR3 region has the DNA TGCAGTGCCCTTAGGGGGGACGAGCAGTACTTC.

The V gene is TRBV5-1, the J gene TRBJ2-2; 8 bases align to TRBD2. The V gene end was trimmed by 3 bases and the J gene end by 2 bases; junction bases not matched to a gene: 9. CDR3 length: 17 residues. The germline V gene encodes CDR1 SGHRS and CDR2 YFSETQ. CDR3 sequence: CASSSGGATGNTGELFF. The CDR3 DNA sequence: TGCGCCAGCAGCTCGGGAGGGGCGACCGGAAACACCGGGGAGCTGTTTTTT.

This clonotype has only a few counts. V usage is TRBV9 and J usage is TRBJ2-1, with D possibly being TRBD1 (6 bases). Germline CDR1 reads SGDLS; CDR2 reads YYNGEE. V dropped 4 bases and J dropped 5 bases, with 16 bases sitting between them. The CDR3 totals 15 residues. The CDR3 sequence: CASSLRDNINNEQFF. In nucleotides, the CDR3 is TGTGCCAGCAGCCTCCGGGACAATATAAACAATGAGCAGTTCTTC.

This clonotype was counted many times. The chain has TRBV28 and TRBJ1-5; D remains unclear. CDR1 MDHEN and CDR2 SYDVKM come from the germline V gene. The CDR3 length is 11 residues. V was shortened by 7 bases and J by 5 bases, with 6 bases between the two germline ends. The CDR3 nucleotides are TGTGCCAGCATGACCGATCAGCCCCAGCATTTT. It encodes CASMTDQPQHF.

The chain combines TRBV5-1 with TRBJ1-2; no firm D call. Germline loops: CDR1 SGHRS, CDR2 YFSETQ. Trimming stripped 0 bases from V and 3 bases from J, with 9 bases between. The CDR3 contains 14 residues. This chain's CDR3 is CASSLALGDYGYTF. For the CDR3, the DNA is TGCGCCAGCAGCTTGGCCCTGGGAGACTATGGCTACACCTTC.

This clonotype was seen at least ten times. The chain links TRBV29-1 to TRBJ2-5; no definite D call. This CDR3 is 13 amino acids long. Germline CDR1 SQVTM, CDR2 ANQGSEA. V lost 0 bases to trimming and J lost 4 bases, with 9 bases between them. The CDR3 sequence: CSVEDTGSETQYF. The CDR3 DNA sequence: TGCAGCGTTGAAGATACCGGGTCAGAGACCCAGTACTTC.

A few counts support this clonotype. The chain has TRBV29-1 and TRBJ2-5; D could derive from TRBD1 or TRBD2 (6 bases each). Trimming stripped 6 bases from V and 3 bases from J, with 8 bases between. This CDR3 has 11 amino acids. The germline gives CDR1 SQVTM, CDR2 ANQGSEA. The CDR3 sequence is CSVRGEETQYF. The CDR3 DNA reads TGCAGCGTAAGGGGGGAAGAGACCCAGTACTTC.

This CDR3 is CASSSRGASYNEQFF. In DNA, the CDR3 is TGCGCCAGCAGCTCTCGGGGGGCCTCATACAATGAGCAGTTCTTC. The chain is built from TRBV5-1 and TRBJ2-1; perhaps TRBD2 as D (7 bases). The V end was cut by 3 bases, the J end by 4 bases, with 14 bases between. CDR3 length: 15 residues. Germline CDR1 and CDR2: SGHRS and YFSETQ.

This rearrangement joins TRBV5-1 to TRBJ2-2; 9 nucleotides match TRBD2. The CDR3 has 17 amino acids. Looked up from germline, CDR1 is SGHRS and CDR2 is YFSETQ. V dropped 4 bases and J dropped 1; count of bases not matched to a gene: 8. In DNA form, the CDR3 reads TGCGCCAGCAGCGCCCCTAGCGGGGCCCTGAACACCGGGGAGCTGTTTTTT. This codes for CASSAPSGALNTGELFF.

This rearrangement joins TRBV20-1 to TRBJ2-5, with no clear D. Germline assignment: CDR1 DFQATT and CDR2 SNEGSKA (reference sequence). The CDR3 consists of 13 residues. V was cut by 1 base and J by 1 base, with 7 bases left in between. The CDR3 DNA sequence: TGCAGTGCTAGAGTGGGGTCCCAAGAGACCCAGTACTTC. Translation gives CSARVGSQETQYF.

This rearrangement joins TRBV20-1 to TRBJ2-5; a weak D match, TRBD2 (6 bases). V lost 5 bases and J lost 4, with 20 bases in between. Germline-derived CDR1 and CDR2 are DFQATT and SNEGSKA (reference sequence). CDR3 length: 15 amino acids. The chain's CDR3 is CSALTLSAEGETQYF. The CDR3 DNA follows: TGCAGTGCTCTTACTCTTAGCGCGGAGGGAGAGACCCAGTACTTC.

The V call is TRBV3-1, the J call TRBJ2-7; 7 bases match TRBD1. Trimming at V came to 5 bases and at J to 6 bases, leaving 10 bases not matched to a gene. Germline V gene data show CDR1 as LGHDT and CDR2 as YNNKEL (reference sequence). The CDR3 runs 14 residues. This CDR3 is CASSLGQWAGEQYF. DNA for the CDR3: TGTGCCAGCAGCTTGGGACAGTGGGCTGGCGAGCAGTACTTC.

On this clonotype: The junction shows a germline mismatch at one end, possibly a read error. This chain joins TRBV3-1 and TRBJ2-3; 11 bases line up with TRBD2. Germline CDR1 reads LGHDT; CDR2 reads YNNKEL (reference sequence). This CDR3 is built from 16 residues. The CDR3 spells CASSLTSGGQGDTQYF. CDR3 in DNA: TGCGCCAGCAGCCTCACTAGCGGGGGCCAGGGGGATACGCAGTATTTT.

This chain connects TRBV4-1 to TRBJ2-4; tentatively, D is TRBD1 (5 bases). This CDR3 has 15 residues. V was trimmed by 3 bases and J by 0 bases, leaving 9 bases between them. Germline V gives CDR1 MGHRA, CDR2 YSYEKL. In nucleotides, the CDR3 is TGCGCCAGCAGCCAGTCAGGACAAGCCAAAAACATTCAGTACTTC. This encodes CASSQSGQAKNIQYF.